The T cell receptor beta chain described here comes from a study of T-cell reconstitution after alpha-beta-depleted transplantation in children. Trimming shortened V by 6 bases and J by 2 bases, and 14 bases separated the two germline ends. CDR3 size: 14 residues. This clonotype has just a few counts. This sample's TCRbeta library carried unique molecular identifier barcodes. TCRdb re-analysed the PCR reads in MiXCR, keeping a single row per CDR3 protein. The sample carries 490,000 or so distinct CDR3 sequences, around 13% recorded once. Sequencing used PBMCs from the stem cell graft donor, obtained from the stem cell graft. The chain joins TRBV12-3 or TRBV12-4 to TRBJ2-7, with a possible D match to TRBD1 (6 bases). The origin of this receptor is a human donor who donated a stem cell graft to a child with combined immunodeficiency. This CDR3 is CASRPTRGPYEQYF. CDR3 coding DNA: TGTGCCAGCAGACCCACCAGGGGACCCTACGAGCAGTACTTC.